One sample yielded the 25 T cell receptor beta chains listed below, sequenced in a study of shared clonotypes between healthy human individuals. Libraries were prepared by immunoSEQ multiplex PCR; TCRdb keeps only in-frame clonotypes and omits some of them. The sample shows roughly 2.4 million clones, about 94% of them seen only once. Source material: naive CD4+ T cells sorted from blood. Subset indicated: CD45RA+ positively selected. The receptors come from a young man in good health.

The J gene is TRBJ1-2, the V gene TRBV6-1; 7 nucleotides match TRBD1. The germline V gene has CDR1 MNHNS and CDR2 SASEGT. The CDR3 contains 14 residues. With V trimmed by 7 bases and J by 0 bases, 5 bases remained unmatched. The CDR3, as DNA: TGTGCCAGCAAACGACAGGGAACTAACTATGGCTACACCTTC. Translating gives CASKRQGTNYGYTF.

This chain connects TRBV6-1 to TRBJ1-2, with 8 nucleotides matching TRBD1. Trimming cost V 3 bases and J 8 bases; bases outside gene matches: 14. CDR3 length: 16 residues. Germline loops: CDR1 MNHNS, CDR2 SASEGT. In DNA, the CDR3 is TGTGCCAGCAGTGAGGGTACCGGACAGGGCGGCAGAGGCTACACCTTC. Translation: CASSEGTGQGGRGYTF.

The chain's CDR3 is CASTPRGTSRNTEAFF. DNA of the CDR3: TGTGCCAGCACACCCCGCGGGACAAGTAGGAACACTGAAGCTTTCTTT. This chain links TRBV28 with TRBJ1-1, with D possibly TRBD1 on 6 matching bases. CDR3 length: 16 residues. The V gene lost 7 bases and the J gene lost 1 base, with 19 bases spanning the gap. CDR1 MDHEN and CDR2 SYDVKM come from the germline V gene.

The CDR3: CASSLERGSQYF. The CDR3 nucleotides are TGTGCCAGCAGCTTAGAAAGGGGGTCGCAGTATTTT. The V gene is TRBV5-6, the J gene TRBJ2-3; a possible D gene is TRBD1 (6 bases). Germline assignment: CDR1 SGHDT and CDR2 YYEEEE. The V end was cut by 2 bases, the J end by 10 bases, with 11 bases between. The CDR3 totals 12 residues.

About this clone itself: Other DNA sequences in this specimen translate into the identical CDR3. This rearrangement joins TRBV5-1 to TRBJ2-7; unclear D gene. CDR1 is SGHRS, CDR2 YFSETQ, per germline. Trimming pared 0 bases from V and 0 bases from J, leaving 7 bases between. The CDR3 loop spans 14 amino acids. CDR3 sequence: CASSLGSSSYEQYF. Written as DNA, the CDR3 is TGCGCCAGCAGCTTGGGCAGCAGCTCCTACGAGCAGTACTTC.

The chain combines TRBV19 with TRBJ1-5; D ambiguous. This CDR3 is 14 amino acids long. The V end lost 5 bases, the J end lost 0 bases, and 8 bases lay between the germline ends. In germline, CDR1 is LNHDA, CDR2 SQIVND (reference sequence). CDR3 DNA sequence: TGTGCCAGTAGTTTTCCATATAGCAATCAGCCCCAGCATTTT. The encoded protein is CASSFPYSNQPQHF.

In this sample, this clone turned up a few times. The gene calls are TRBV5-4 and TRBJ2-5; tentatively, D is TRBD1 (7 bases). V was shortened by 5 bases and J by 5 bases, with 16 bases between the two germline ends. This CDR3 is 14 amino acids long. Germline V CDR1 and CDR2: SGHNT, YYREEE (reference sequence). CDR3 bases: TGTGCCAGCAGTTACCGACAGGGAGGCGAGACCCAGTACTTC. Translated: CASSYRQGGETQYF.

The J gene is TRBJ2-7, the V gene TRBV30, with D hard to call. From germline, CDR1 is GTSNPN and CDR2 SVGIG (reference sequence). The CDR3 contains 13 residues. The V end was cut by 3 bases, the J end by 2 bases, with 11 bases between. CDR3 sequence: CAWSSQKPYEQYF. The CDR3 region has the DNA TGTGCCTGGAGCAGCCAAAAACCCTACGAGCAGTACTTC.

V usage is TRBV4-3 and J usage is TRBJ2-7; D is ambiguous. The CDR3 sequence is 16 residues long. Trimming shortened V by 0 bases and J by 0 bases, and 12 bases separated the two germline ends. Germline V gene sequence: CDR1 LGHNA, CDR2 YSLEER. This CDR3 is CASSQDPVTDSYEQYF. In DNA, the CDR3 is TGCGCCAGCAGCCAAGATCCGGTCACAGACTCCTACGAGCAGTACTTC.

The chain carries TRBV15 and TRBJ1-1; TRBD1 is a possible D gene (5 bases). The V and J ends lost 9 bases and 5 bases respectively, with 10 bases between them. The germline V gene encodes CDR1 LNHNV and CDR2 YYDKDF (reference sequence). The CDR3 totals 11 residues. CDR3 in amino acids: CATRQGTEAFF. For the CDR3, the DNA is TGTGCCACGAGGCAGGGAACTGAAGCTTTCTTT.

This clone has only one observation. CDR3: CASSDQLGLNTEAFF. The CDR3 DNA follows: TGTGCCAGCAGTGATCAACTGGGTTTGAACACTGAAGCTTTCTTT. V and J are TRBV6-1 and TRBJ1-1; no reliable D call. Trimming took 3 bases from V and 0 from J, leaving 11 bases between them. CDR3 length equals 15 residues. Germline V lookup: CDR1 MNHNS, CDR2 SASEGT.

CDR3 coding DNA: TGCGCCAGCAGCCCAACAGTCGAAGGGGAGCTGTTTTTT. Its protein product is CASSPTVEGELFF. This chain joins TRBV5-1 and TRBJ2-2; D is ambiguous. From germline, CDR1 is SGHRS and CDR2 YFSETQ. The CDR3 has 13 residues. The V end was cut by 4 bases, the J end by 8 bases, with 12 bases between.

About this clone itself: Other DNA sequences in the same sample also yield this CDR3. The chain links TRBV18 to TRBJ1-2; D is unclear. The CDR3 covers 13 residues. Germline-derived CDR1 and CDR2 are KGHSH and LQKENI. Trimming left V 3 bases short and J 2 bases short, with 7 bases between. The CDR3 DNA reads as TGTGCCAGCTCACCTGAAGGAAACTATGGCTACACCTTC. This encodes CASSPEGNYGYTF. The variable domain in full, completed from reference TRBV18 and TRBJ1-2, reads NAGVMQNPRHLVRRRGQEARLRCSPMKGHSHVYWYRQLPEEGLKFMVYLQKENIIDESGMPKERFSAEFPKEGPSILRIQQVVRGDSAAYFCASSPEGNYGYTFGSGTRLTVV.

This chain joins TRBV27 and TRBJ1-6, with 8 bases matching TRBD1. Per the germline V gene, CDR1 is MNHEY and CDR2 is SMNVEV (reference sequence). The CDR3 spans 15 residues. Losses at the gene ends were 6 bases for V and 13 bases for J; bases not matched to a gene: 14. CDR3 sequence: CASSPQTGDLRPLHF. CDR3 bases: TGTGCCAGCAGCCCCCAGACAGGGGACCTTAGGCCCCTCCACTTT.

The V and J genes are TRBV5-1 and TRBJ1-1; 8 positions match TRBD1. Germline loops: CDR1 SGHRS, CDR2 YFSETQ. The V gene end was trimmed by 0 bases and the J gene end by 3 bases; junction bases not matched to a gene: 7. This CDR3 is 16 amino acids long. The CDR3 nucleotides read TGCGCCAGCAGCTTGGGGGCAGGGGGCTTTGACACTGAAGCTTTCTTT. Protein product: CASSLGAGGFDTEAFF.

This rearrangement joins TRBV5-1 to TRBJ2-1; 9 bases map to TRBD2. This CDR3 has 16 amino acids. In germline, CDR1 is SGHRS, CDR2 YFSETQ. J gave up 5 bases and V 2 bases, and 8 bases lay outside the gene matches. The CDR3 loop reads CASSLNSGSWNNEQFF. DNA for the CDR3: TGCGCCAGCAGCTTAAATAGCGGGAGTTGGAACAATGAGCAGTTCTTC.

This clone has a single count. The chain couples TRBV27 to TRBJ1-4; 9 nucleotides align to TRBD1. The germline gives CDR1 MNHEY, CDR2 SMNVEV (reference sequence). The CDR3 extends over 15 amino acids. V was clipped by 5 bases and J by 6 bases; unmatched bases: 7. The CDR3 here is CASSPRDRVYEKLFF. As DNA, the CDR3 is TGTGCCAGCAGTCCACGGGACAGGGTCTATGAAAAACTGTTTTTT.

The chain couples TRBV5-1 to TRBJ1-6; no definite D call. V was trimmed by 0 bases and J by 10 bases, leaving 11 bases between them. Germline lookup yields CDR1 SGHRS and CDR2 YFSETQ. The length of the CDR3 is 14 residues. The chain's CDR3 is CASSLGPTGSPLHF. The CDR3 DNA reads TGCGCCAGCAGCTTGGGACCCACGGGGTCACCCCTCCACTTT.

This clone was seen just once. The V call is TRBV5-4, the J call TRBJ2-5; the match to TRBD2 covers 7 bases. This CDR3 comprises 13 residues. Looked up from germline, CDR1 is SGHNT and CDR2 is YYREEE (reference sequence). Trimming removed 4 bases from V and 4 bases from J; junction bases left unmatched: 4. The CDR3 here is CASSMGLTETQYF. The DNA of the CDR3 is TGTGCCAGCAGCATGGGACTAACAGAGACCCAGTACTTC. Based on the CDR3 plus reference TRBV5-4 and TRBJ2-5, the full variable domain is ETGVTQSPTHLIKTRGQQVTLRCSSQSGHNTVSWYQQALGQGPQFIFQYYREEENGRGNFPPRFSGLQFPNYSSELNVNALELDDSALYLCASSMGLTETQYFGPGTRLLVL.

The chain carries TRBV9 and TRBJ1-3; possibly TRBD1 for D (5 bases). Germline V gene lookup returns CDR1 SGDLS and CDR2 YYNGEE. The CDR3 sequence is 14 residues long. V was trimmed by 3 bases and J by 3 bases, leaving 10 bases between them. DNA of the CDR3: TGTGCCAGCAGCGCGCCCGGGGGTGGAAACACCATATATTTT. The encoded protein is CASSAPGGGNTIYF.

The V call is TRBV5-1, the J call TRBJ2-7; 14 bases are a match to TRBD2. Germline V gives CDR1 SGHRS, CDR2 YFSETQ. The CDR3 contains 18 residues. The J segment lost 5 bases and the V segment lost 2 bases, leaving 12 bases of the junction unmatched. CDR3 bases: TGCGCCAGCAGCTTCGGGACTAGCGGGGGTTTATTCAGGAACGAGCAGTACTTC. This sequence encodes CASSFGTSGGLFRNEQYF.

CDR3 nucleotides: TGCGCCAGCAGCTTCTCCTTAAGCCCCGGGATCGGTTCACCCCTCCACTTT. Translated: CASSFSLSPGIGSPLHF. The V call is TRBV5-1, the J call TRBJ1-6; unclear D gene. CDR3 length equals 17 residues. Germline CDR1 and CDR2: SGHRS and YFSETQ. Trimming removed 2 bases from V and 9 bases from J, with 21 bases in between.

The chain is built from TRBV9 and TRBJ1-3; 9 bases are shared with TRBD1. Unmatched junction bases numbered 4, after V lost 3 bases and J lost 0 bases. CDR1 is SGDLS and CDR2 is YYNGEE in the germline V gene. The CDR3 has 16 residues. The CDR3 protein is CASSARDRASGNTIYF. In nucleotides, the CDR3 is TGTGCCAGCAGCGCGCGGGACAGGGCCTCTGGAAACACCATATATTTT.

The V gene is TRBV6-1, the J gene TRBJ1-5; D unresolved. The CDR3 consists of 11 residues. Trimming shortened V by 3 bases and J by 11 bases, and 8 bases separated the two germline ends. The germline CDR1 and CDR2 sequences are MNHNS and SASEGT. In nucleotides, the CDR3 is TGTGCCAGCAGTGAGGGCGGGGCCCAGCATTTT. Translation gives CASSEGGAQHF.

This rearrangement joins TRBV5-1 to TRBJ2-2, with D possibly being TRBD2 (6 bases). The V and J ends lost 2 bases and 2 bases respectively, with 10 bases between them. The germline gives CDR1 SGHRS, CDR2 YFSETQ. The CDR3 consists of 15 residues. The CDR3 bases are TGCGCCAGCAGCTTCAGCGGGTATAACACCGGGGAGCTGTTTTTT. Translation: CASSFSGYNTGELFF.